This is a list of T cell receptor beta chains from one sample in a study of human T cells and chemical hapten exposure. Using its own MiXCR run on the RACE reads, TCRdb lists one record per CDR3 protein. Of approximately 320,000 distinct CDR3 sequences listed, about 5% are singletons. Sequences were derived from whole blood, sampled in connection with sensitization to the hapten diphenylcyclopropenone (DPC). The source of these receptors is a woman younger than 35 with alopecia areata. Some clones in this sample may be carry-over from other donors' samples. The CDR3 runs from the conserved cysteine through the conserved F or W. The D gene is left open where the match is weak. Rows may omit the clone size; those that give it use once, few, many or a size class.

DNA	CDR3	size	J	D	V
TGTGCCGGTAAGGGGGACGGCACAGATACGCAGTATTTT	CAGKGDGTDTQYF	.	TRBJ2-3	.	TRBV6-2/TRBV6-3
TGTGCCAGCAGCGCCAACTCCCGGAACACTGAAGCTTTCTTT	CASSANSRNTEAFF	.	TRBJ1-1	.	TRBV9
TGTGCCAGCAGCTTGGAAGGGGACTATGGCTACACCTTC	CASSLEGDYGYTF	many	TRBJ1-2	.	TRBV5-6
TGTGCCAGCAGCTTGCTGGCCCCGGCGGCAGTGGGAGAGACCCAGTACTTC	CASSLLAPAAVGETQYF	few	TRBJ2-5	.	TRBV5-5
TGCAGTGCTAGGCCCCTAGCGGGGGACGAGCAGTACTTC	CSARPLAGDEQYF	many	TRBJ2-7	TRBD2	TRBV20-1
TGTGCCAGCAGTGAAGCCAGGCAGGGGACTGTCAACTTC	CASSEARQGTVNF	.	TRBJ2-7	.	TRBV6-1
TGCAGCGTTGTTCCGCGGGGAGATACGCAGTATTTT	CSVVPRGDTQYF	many	TRBJ2-3	.	TRBV29-1
TGTGCCAGCAGCTTAGCGACAGCACAAAATTCACCCCTCCACTTT	CASSLATAQNSPLHF	.	TRBJ1-6	.	TRBV7-9
TGTGCCAGCAGAACCGGGACAACTAATGAAAAACTGTTTTTT	CASRTGTTNEKLFF	many	TRBJ1-4	.	TRBV6-6
TGTGCCAGCTCAGTTAGGAGGGAACGGACTGAAGCTTTCTTT	CASSVRRERTEAFF	few	TRBJ1-1	.	TRBV6-2/TRBV6-3
TGTGCCAGCAGCCCCCTTAGGTCCCCGGAGACCCAGTACTTC	CASSPLRSPETQYF	.	TRBJ2-5	.	TRBV9
TGCAGTGCTTACGGGACAGGGGGAACCTACGAGCAGTACTTC	CSAYGTGGTYEQYF	.	TRBJ2-7	TRBD1	TRBV20-1
TGCAGTGCTAGAGATCTTGGGCCGACTAGTAGATACGAGCAGTACTTC	CSARDLGPTSRYEQYF	.	TRBJ2-7	.	TRBV20-1
TGTGCTAGCAGCTTAGTTGGCACCTCGGGTGAGCAGTTCTTC	CASSLVGTSGEQFF	few	TRBJ2-1	.	TRBV7-7
TGCAGTGCCCGACCGATAACTAATTCACCCCTCCACTTT	CSARPITNSPLHF	many	TRBJ1-6	.	TRBV20-1
TGCGCCAGCAGCCAGGATGGAGCAGGGAGGGATTCACCCCTCCACTTT	CASSQDGAGRDSPLHF	many	TRBJ1-6	.	TRBV4-1